The sequence of this TCR beta chain was determined in a study of radiation and T cells in renal cell carcinoma. TCRdb keeps only in-frame clones here, not all; method: immunoSEQ multiplex PCR. The sample lists 15,000 to 20,000 clones, less than 65% occurring once. Treatment noted: 15 Gy SBRT to primary tumor, nephrectomy 4 weeks later. Nephrectomy followed 15 Gy stereotactic body radiation by 4 weeks. This clone was seen just once. The CDR3 length is 16 residues. V shed 6 bases and J shed 5 bases, with 23 bases lying between them. Germline-derived CDR1 and CDR2 are SQVTM and ANQGSEA. This TCR came from a woman in her 70s with renal cell carcinoma. The sample here was tumor tissue, taken from a patient whose treatment included radiotherapy and nephrectomy. The chain employs TRBV29-1 and TRBJ2-1; D tentatively reads TRBD1 or TRBD2 (7 bases each). The CDR3 DNA reads TGCAGCGTGGCAGGGGGGGCGGCCCTTTGGGACAATGAGCAGTTCTTC. Amino acid sequence: CSVAGGAALWDNEQFF.